The clone carrying this T cell receptor (beta chain) was observed a handful of times. Original processing methods: The authors estimated nucleated cell counts from reference gene primer amplification. Repertoires were generated with immunoSEQ multiplex PCR, while TCRdb's copy carries only in-frame clones and drops some. The V and J calls and clone size are taken from that table; D and trimming were inferred from the DNA. Of nearly 350,000 clones in the sample, about 86% were seen once. The V and J ends lost 1 base and 10 bases respectively, with 13 bases between them. From germline, CDR1 is SQVTM and CDR2 ANQGSEA. There are 12 residues in the CDR3. This entry comes from a study of blood T cell repertoires in COVID-19. Across the whole study: Samples taken during acute and convalescent COVID-19 were collected in the United States, Italy and Spain. PBMCs, B-cell-depleted T cells, or T cells provided the cDNA or gDNA that made up the material.

This receptor was identified in a man aged 25 to 40 with active or convalescent COVID-19. The material sequenced was peripheral blood. The V call is TRBV29-1, the J call TRBJ1-1, with D possibly matching TRBD1 (5 bases). The CDR3 sequence is CSVEGRGGLAFF. The CDR3 DNA reads TGCAGCGTTGAAGGGCGCGGGGGGTTAGCTTTCTTT.